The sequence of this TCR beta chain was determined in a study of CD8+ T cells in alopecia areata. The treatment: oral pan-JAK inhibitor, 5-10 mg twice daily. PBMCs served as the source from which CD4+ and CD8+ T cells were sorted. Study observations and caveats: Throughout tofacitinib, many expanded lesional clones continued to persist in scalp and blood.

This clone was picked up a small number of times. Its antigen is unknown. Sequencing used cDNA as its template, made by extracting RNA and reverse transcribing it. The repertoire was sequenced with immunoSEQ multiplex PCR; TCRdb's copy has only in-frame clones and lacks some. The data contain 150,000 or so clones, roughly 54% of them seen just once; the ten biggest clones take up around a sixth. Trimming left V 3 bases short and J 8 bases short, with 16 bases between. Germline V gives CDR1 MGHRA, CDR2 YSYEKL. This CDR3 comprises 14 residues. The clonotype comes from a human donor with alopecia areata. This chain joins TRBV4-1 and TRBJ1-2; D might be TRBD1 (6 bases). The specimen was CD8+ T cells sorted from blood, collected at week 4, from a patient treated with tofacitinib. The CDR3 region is CASSHHGAGDGYTF. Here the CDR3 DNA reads TGCGCCAGCAGCCACCATGGGGCAGGGGACGGCTACACCTTC.